The rows below give T cell receptor beta chains drawn from one sample of a study of T cell changes during pregnancy in multiple sclerosis. Produced via immunoSEQ multiplex PCR; TCRdb's table is partial and in-frame only. Here the sample spans 40,000 or so clones, 92% being singletons. The sample here was CD8+ T cells from peripheral blood mononuclear cells, taken in the third trimester of pregnancy. The receptors here all came from a female donor with multiple sclerosis, enrolled in a pregnancy study. CDR3s include the opening cysteine and the closing phenylalanine or tryptophan. Fields, in order: CDR3 DNA, CDR3 protein, D gene, J gene, clone size, V gene. D genes are given only for firm matches. The listing skips clone size in some rows; elsewhere it reads once, few, many or a size class.

TGTGCCAGTAGTATAGATGGGACAGGCTACAATGAGCAGTTCTTC	CASSIDGTGYNEQFF	TRBD1	TRBJ2-1	.	TRBV19
TGCGCCAGCCAGAATGTCCTCGAAGAAAGACTAGCGGGAGAGGGGGAGCAGTACTTC	CASQNVLEERLAGEGEQYF	TRBD2	TRBJ2-7	.	TRBV10-2
TGTGCCAGTAGGACGACGGGGGATAACTATGGCTACACCTTC	CASRTTGDNYGYTF	.	TRBJ1-2	.	TRBV19
TGCGCCAGCAGTCAGGACAGGGAGGATGAAAAACTGTTTTTT	CASSQDREDEKLFF	TRBD1	TRBJ1-4	.	TRBV4-3
TGTGCCAGTAGTCCCGGACAGGATAGCAATCAGCCCCAGCATTTT	CASSPGQDSNQPQHF	TRBD1	TRBJ1-5	.	TRBV19
TGTGCCGCCTCACAGGGATATGAGCAGTTCTTC	CAASQGYEQFF	.	TRBJ2-1	.	TRBV30
TGCGCCAGCAGAACAGGGGAAGAGCTGTTTTTT	CASRTGEELFF	TRBD1	TRBJ2-2	.	TRBV5-1
TGTGCTAGTGGTTCGCCGGACAGGGCTAGAAACGAGCAGTACTTC	CASGSPDRARNEQYF	TRBD1	TRBJ2-7	.	TRBV12-5
TGTGCCAGCAGCCCCGGACGGACTAACACAGATACGCAGTATTTT	CASSPGRTNTDTQYF	.	TRBJ2-3	.	TRBV9
TGTGCCAGTAGTCCTGGGGGGATCACTGAAGCTTTCTTT	CASSPGGITEAFF	.	TRBJ1-1	.	TRBV19
TGTGCCAGCAGTACAGGGACAGGTAAATACAATGAGCAGTTCTTC	CASSTGTGKYNEQFF	TRBD1	TRBJ2-1	.	TRBV6-1
TGTGCCAGCAGCTCTCTAGCGGGAGGTAACTACGAGCAGTACTTC	CASSSLAGGNYEQYF	TRBD2	TRBJ2-7	.	TRBV7-2
TGTGCCAGCAGCCTACTAGCGTACCAAGAGACCCAGTACTTC	CASSLLAYQETQYF	TRBD2	TRBJ2-5	.	TRBV5-6
TGTGCCAGCAGCTTGGACAGCAACTCCTACGAGCAGTACTTC	CASSLDSNSYEQYF	.	TRBJ2-7	once	TRBV11-3
TGCAGCGTTGAAGTACTAGCGGCCACCGGGGAGCTGTTTTTT	CSVEVLAATGELFF	TRBD2	TRBJ2-2	.	TRBV29-1
TGCGCCAGCAGCCCAAATCCGGAGGGAGGGCCAGATGAGCAGTTCTTC	CASSPNPEGGPDEQFF	TRBD2	TRBJ2-1	.	TRBV4-3
TGTGCCAGCAGCGTAGTCTCGGCTAGCGGGTACCAAGAGACCCAGTACTTC	CASSVVSASGYQETQYF	TRBD2	TRBJ2-5	.	TRBV9
TGTGCCAGCAGTTTGAATCTCGCGGGAATTACCGGGGAGCTGTTTTTT	CASSLNLAGITGELFF	.	TRBJ2-2	.	TRBV28
TGCAGCGTTGAAGCTAGCGGGAGCTACAATGAGCAGTTCTTC	CSVEASGSYNEQFF	TRBD2	TRBJ2-1	.	TRBV29-1
TGTGCCAGCAGCTTAGCAGACGGGCAGGGAAGGTACGAGCAGTACTTC	CASSLADGQGRYEQYF	.	TRBJ2-7	.	TRBV7-9
TGTGCCAGCAGCAGAAAACTAGCGGGAGAGCAAAGTGAGCAGTTCTTC	CASSRKLAGEQSEQFF	TRBD2	TRBJ2-1	once	TRBV7-9
TGTGCCAGCAGTGACAGGGGAGGAGATACGCAGTATTTT	CASSDRGGDTQYF	TRBD1	TRBJ2-3	.	TRBV27
TGCGCCAGCAGCCAAGGACTAGCGGGAGGAGAGACCCAGTACTTC	CASSQGLAGGETQYF	TRBD2	TRBJ2-5	.	TRBV4-3
TGTGCCAGCAGTTTAGCCTATCTACGGAATGAGCAGTTCTTC	CASSLAYLRNEQFF	.	TRBJ2-1	.	TRBV28
TGTGCCAGCAGCTTCGGACAGCAAGCAACTAATGAAAAACTGTTTTTT	CASSFGQQATNEKLFF	.	TRBJ1-4	.	TRBV5-6
TGTGCCAGCAGTTCAATACTAGCCGTTTACGAGCAGTACTTC	CASSSILAVYEQYF	.	TRBJ2-7	.	TRBV27
TGTGCCAGCAGTTTTAATAGTCGGGGGAACGAGCAGTACTTC	CASSFNSRGNEQYF	.	TRBJ2-7	.	TRBV27
TGTGCCAGCAGTTCGGGACTCCAAGAGACCCAGTACTTC	CASSSGLQETQYF	.	TRBJ2-5	.	TRBV7-3
TGTGCCAGCAGTTGGATAGGGACAGTGACTAGCACAGATACGCAGTATTTT	CASSWIGTVTSTDTQYF	TRBD1	TRBJ2-3	.	TRBV27
TGTGCCAGCAGTTTCTTCGGGGGATCTGAAGGCTACACCTTC	CASSFFGGSEGYTF	.	TRBJ1-2	.	TRBV28
TGTGCCAGCCGTACCACAATGAACACTGAAGCTTTCTTT	CASRTTMNTEAFF	.	TRBJ1-1	.	TRBV27
TGTGCCAGTAGTATCACGACGGGACTTTCTTACGAGCAGTACTTC	CASSITTGLSYEQYF	.	TRBJ2-7	.	TRBV19
TGCGCCAGCAGCCAATGGACTAGCGGGAGGGCCCTCGGGTACGAGCAGTACTTC	CASSQWTSGRALGYEQYF	TRBD2	TRBJ2-7	once	TRBV4-3
TGCGCCAGCAGCCAACGATCTTATTCGCGGGTCTACGAGCAGTACTTC	CASSQRSYSRVYEQYF	.	TRBJ2-7	.	TRBV4-3
TGCGCCAGCAGCCAAGGAGGCCACAATGAGCAGTTCTTC	CASSQGGHNEQFF	.	TRBJ2-1	.	TRBV4-3
TGCGCCAGCGGCCGGGGGACAGCGAACACTGAAGCTTTCTTT	CASGRGTANTEAFF	TRBD1	TRBJ1-1	.	TRBV4-3
TGTGCCAGCAGCTTCGGGGCGGGAGCCTACGAGCAGTACTTC	CASSFGAGAYEQYF	TRBD2	TRBJ2-7	.	TRBV13
TGCGCCAGCAGCTTCGAGTGGACAGCCGACAATGAGCAGTTCTTC	CASSFEWTADNEQFF	.	TRBJ2-1	.	TRBV5-1
TGTGCCACCAGCAGCGGACAGGGGGCGCAGGGTGAGCAGTTCTTC	CATSSGQGAQGEQFF	TRBD1	TRBJ2-1	.	TRBV15